This record looks at one TCR beta chain sequence and its context. The sample originates from a study of cytomegalovirus exposure and HLA in healthy donors. CDR3 length: 14 amino acids. Germline V lookup: CDR1 SGDLS, CDR2 YYNGEE. Germline trimming cut 1 base from V and 10 bases from J; bases unmatched to any gene: 6. PCR amplification relied on 60 Vbeta primers (plus 13 Jbeta primers). Profiled with immunoSEQ multiplex PCR; TCRdb holds only in-frame clones, not every one. The table lists over 150,000 clones, 80% of them singletons. The sequencing input was PBMCs. The chain has TRBV9 and TRBJ1-4, with 8 bases lining up with TRBD1. The sequence came from a man between 25 and 39 years old in good health and CMV-seronegative. The CDR3 nucleotides are TGTGCCAGCAGCGTATCGCAGGGGGCTGGAAAACTGTTTTTT. Residues: CASSVSQGAGKLFF.